These 23 T cell receptor beta chains came from one sample sequenced in a study of long-term antiretroviral therapy in people with HIV. Running of the v3.0 immunoSEQ assay took place at survey level. Here immunoSEQ multiplex PCR was the method, and the copy in TCRdb shows in-frame clones only, minus some. The data show approximately 24,000 clones, about four fifths seen once. The specimen was unsorted PBMCs, collected 1.1 years before starting antiretroviral therapy. The receptors were sampled from a woman aged 25 to 39 with HIV.

This chain uses TRBV5-1 with TRBJ1-1; a weak D match, TRBD1 (6 bases). Trimming stripped 7 bases from V and 5 bases from J, with 18 bases between. Germline V gene data show CDR1 as SGHRS and CDR2 as YFSETQ. The CDR3 loop spans 14 amino acids. The CDR3 DNA follows: TGCGCCAGCTCCCCGGGGGGCGAGAGGACTGAAGCTTTCTTT. Protein sequence: CASSPGGERTEAFF.

The rearrangement uses TRBV6-5 and TRBJ2-2; TRBD1 might be the D (6 bases). Germline CDR1 and CDR2: MNHEY and SVGAGI. This CDR3 has 13 amino acids. Trimming took 8 bases from V and 1 from J, leaving 8 bases between them. The CDR3 DNA reads as TGTGCCAGCCGGGACAAGAACACCGGGGAGCTGTTTTTT. It specifies CASRDKNTGELFF.

V and J are TRBV7-6 and TRBJ2-5, with 12 bases aligning to TRBD2. The germline V gene has CDR1 SGHVS and CDR2 FNYEAQ. There are 17 residues in the CDR3. With V trimmed by 0 bases and J by 1 base, 3 bases remained unmatched. The CDR3 sequence: CASSLAATSGGQETQYF. CDR3 DNA: TGTGCCAGCAGCTTAGCTGCGACTAGCGGGGGCCAAGAGACCCAGTACTTC.

The chain combines TRBV11-2 with TRBJ1-5; 7 bases match TRBD1. CDR1 is SGHAT and CDR2 is FQNNGV in the germline V gene. V was clipped by 0 bases and J by 7 bases; unmatched bases: 6. This CDR3 is 15 amino acids long. The CDR3 here is CASSLDRQGGQPQHF. In DNA, the CDR3 is TGTGCCAGCAGCTTAGATCGGCAGGGGGGCCAGCCCCAGCATTTT.

This clone was seen a single time. The chain recombines TRBV14 with TRBJ2-1; D is unresolved. The CDR3 loop spans 19 amino acids. Germline V gene sequence: CDR1 SGHDN, CDR2 FVKESK. V shed 0 bases and J shed 0 bases, with 18 bases lying between them. The CDR3 reads CASSQEPDWTGLSYNEQFF. The CDR3 DNA sequence: TGTGCCAGCAGCCAAGAGCCTGACTGGACGGGCCTCTCCTACAATGAGCAGTTCTTC.

The chain combines TRBV6-1 with TRBJ2-3; D unclear. The CDR3 consists of 13 residues. V was trimmed by 5 bases and J by 2 bases, leaving 8 bases between them. The germline CDR1 and CDR2 sequences are MNHNS and SASEGT. In nucleotides, the CDR3 is TGTGCCAGCAGTCGGCTGGCCACAGATACGCAGTATTTT. Translation gives CASSRLATDTQYF.

The chain links TRBV11-2 to TRBJ2-1; D gene uncertain. The CDR3 covers 15 residues. V was shortened by 5 bases and J by 1 base, with 12 bases between the two germline ends. Germline CDR1 reads SGHAT; CDR2 reads FQNNGV. The CDR3: CASSGDRGSYNEQFF. As DNA, the CDR3 is TGTGCCAGCAGCGGGGATCGAGGTTCCTACAATGAGCAGTTCTTC.

The chain carries TRBV19 and TRBJ1-2; D gene uncertain. Germline lookup yields CDR1 LNHDA and CDR2 SQIVND (reference sequence). The V and J ends lost 7 bases and 8 bases respectively, with 26 bases between them. This CDR3 region has 16 residues. CDR3 coding DNA: TGTGCCAGTACCCCGGGATGGGGTTTGACGGTCAGGGGCTACACCTTC. Protein sequence: CASTPGWGLTVRGYTF.

The chain has TRBV4-1 and TRBJ1-3; D gene uncertain. V was cut by 0 bases and J by 0 bases, with 9 bases left in between. The germline V gene has CDR1 MGHRA and CDR2 YSYEKL. The CDR3 totals 16 residues. The CDR3 DNA reads as TGCGCCAGCAGCCAAGAACGGACCCTCTCTGGAAACACCATATATTTT. Amino acids: CASSQERTLSGNTIYF.

V and J are TRBV2 and TRBJ1-1, with D possibly matching TRBD1 (6 bases). The CDR3 totals 16 residues. V lost 8 bases and J lost 1, with 20 bases in between. CDR1 and CDR2 from the germline V gene are SNHLY and FYNNEI. Written as DNA, the CDR3 is TGTGCCAGCGGAAGAAATACGGGACAAAAGAACACTGAAGCTTTCTTT. Protein sequence: CASGRNTGQKNTEAFF.

The chain's CDR3 is CAGLQGGVEAFF. For the CDR3, the DNA is TGTGCCGGCTTGCAGGGAGGGGTTGAAGCTTTCTTT. The chain is built from TRBV30 and TRBJ1-1; tentative D call: TRBD1 (5 bases). The germline V gene encodes CDR1 GTSNPN and CDR2 SVGIG (reference sequence). The CDR3 has 12 residues. Trimming pared 8 bases from V and 7 bases from J, leaving 17 bases between.

V usage is TRBV30 and J usage is TRBJ1-3, with 9 bases that match TRBD1. The CDR3 length is 15 residues. The V gene's germline CDR1 is GTSNPN and CDR2 SVGIG (reference sequence). Trimming at V came to 3 bases and at J to 3 bases, leaving 6 bases not matched to a gene. DNA of the CDR3: TGTGCCTGGAGAGCCGGGACAGGGAGTGGAAACACCATATATTTT. This translates into CAWRAGTGSGNTIYF.

V usage is TRBV6-1 and J usage is TRBJ1-2; unclear D gene. Germline loops: CDR1 MNHNS, CDR2 SASEGT. The CDR3 is 16 residues long. The V end lost 3 bases, the J end lost 0 bases, and 14 bases lay between the germline ends. CDR3 DNA sequence: TGTGCCAGCAGTGAGGTTTACTTGGAAGCTAACTATGGCTACACCTTC. This encodes CASSEVYLEANYGYTF.

The rearrangement joins TRBV29-1 to TRBJ1-2; 12 nucleotides match TRBD1. Germline CDR1 reads SQVTM; CDR2 reads ANQGSEA. This CDR3 comprises 16 residues. Trimming took 1 base from V and 8 from J; bases not matched to a gene: 11. DNA of the CDR3: TGCAGCGTTGAAGCATCTATGGGACAGGGGGCCAGGGGCTACACCTTC. Translation: CSVEASMGQGARGYTF.

The gene calls are TRBV18 and TRBJ1-5, with D maybe TRBD1 (6 bases). CDR1 KGHSH and CDR2 LQKENI come from the germline V gene. V was shortened by 3 bases and J by 1 base, with 10 bases between the two germline ends. CDR3 length equals 15 residues. CDR3 in DNA: TGTGCCAGCTCACCGGGGGGCTGGAGCAATCAGCCCCAGCATTTT. Protein: CASSPGGWSNQPQHF.

V usage is TRBV15 and J usage is TRBJ2-2; 14 bases are a match to TRBD2. Per germline, CDR1 LNHNV and CDR2 YYDKDF (reference sequence). This CDR3 has 14 amino acids. After removal of 8 bases from V and 7 bases from J, the junction contained 3 bases not matched to a gene. DNA for the CDR3: TGTGCCACCGGGACTAGCGGGGGAGGCGGGGAGCTGTTTTTT. It translates to CATGTSGGGGELFF.

This clone appeared a few times. The gene calls are TRBV5-1 and TRBJ1-2; D is unclear. Trimming left V 4 bases short and J 4 bases short, with 14 bases between. CDR3 length: 14 residues. Looked up from germline, CDR1 is SGHRS and CDR2 is YFSETQ. The CDR3 loop reads CASSRETLSYGYTF. CDR3 coding DNA: TGCGCCAGCAGCCGAGAGACACTTTCCTATGGCTACACCTTC.

The rearrangement links TRBV19 to TRBJ2-1, with 8 positions matching TRBD1. The CDR3 runs to 14 residues. V dropped 5 bases and J dropped 4; count of bases not matched to a gene: 4. CDR1 is LNHDA, CDR2 SQIVND, per germline (reference sequence). The CDR3 bases are TGTGCCAGTAGTTCTACAGGGGGGTACAATGAGCAGTTCTTC. It encodes CASSSTGGYNEQFF.

This clone was detected once. This sequence joins TRBV6-6 and TRBJ2-7; 8 positions agree with TRBD2. This CDR3 is built from 14 residues. Unmatched junction bases numbered 10, after V lost 5 bases and J lost 7 bases. In germline, CDR1 is MNHNY, CDR2 SVGAGI (reference sequence). The CDR3 loop reads CASSARGGRSEQYF. In nucleotides, the CDR3 is TGTGCCAGCAGTGCCCGGGGGGGGCGAAGTGAGCAGTACTTC.

V gene TRBV6-5 combines with J gene TRBJ1-1; D call uncertain. V was shortened by 7 bases and J by 4 bases, with 13 bases between the two germline ends. Germline CDR1 is MNHEY and CDR2 is SVGAGI. The CDR3 length is 13 residues. In DNA, the CDR3 is TGTGCCAGCAATTTAGCCCCGACCACTGAAGCTTTCTTT. Translated: CASNLAPTTEAFF.

This chain connects TRBV5-4 to TRBJ1-3, with D tentatively TRBD1 (6 bases). Germline loops: CDR1 SGHNT, CDR2 YYREEE (reference sequence). With 0 bases removed from V and 5 bases from J, the gap between germline ends came to 12 bases. This CDR3 is built from 15 residues. CDR3 DNA: TGTGCCAGCAGCTTGGGTGGACAGAACCGAAACACCATATATTTT. Residues: CASSLGGQNRNTIYF.

The chain links TRBV19 to TRBJ1-1, with D tentatively TRBD1 (6 bases). Germline lookup yields CDR1 LNHDA and CDR2 SQIVND (reference sequence). V dropped 7 bases and J dropped 4 bases, with 13 bases sitting between them. The CDR3 has 13 amino acids. The CDR3, as DNA: TGTGCCAGTAAGCGGGCAGGGGCCACTGAAGCTTTCTTT. Protein sequence: CASKRAGATEAFF.

This chain links TRBV6-1 with TRBJ1-2, with D tentatively TRBD1 (6 bases). The V gene lost 3 bases and the J gene lost 4 bases, with 15 bases spanning the gap. Germline V gene data show CDR1 as MNHNS and CDR2 as SASEGT. The CDR3 has 15 residues. As DNA, the CDR3 is TGTGCCAGCAGTGAGCAGGGGAAGCCTAGCTATGGCTACACCTTC. As protein: CASSEQGKPSYGYTF.